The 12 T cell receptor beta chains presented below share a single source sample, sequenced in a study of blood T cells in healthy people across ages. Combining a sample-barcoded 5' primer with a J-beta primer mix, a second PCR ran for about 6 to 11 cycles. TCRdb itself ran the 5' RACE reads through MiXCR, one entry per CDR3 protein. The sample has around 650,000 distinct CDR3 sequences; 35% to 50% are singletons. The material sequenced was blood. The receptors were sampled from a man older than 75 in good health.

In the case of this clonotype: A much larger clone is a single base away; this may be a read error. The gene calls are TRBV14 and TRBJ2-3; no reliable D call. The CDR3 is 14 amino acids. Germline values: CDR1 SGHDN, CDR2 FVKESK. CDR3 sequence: CAGSQDLGADTQYF. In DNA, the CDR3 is TGTGCCGGCAGCCAAGATCTTGGGGCAGATACGCAGTATTTT.

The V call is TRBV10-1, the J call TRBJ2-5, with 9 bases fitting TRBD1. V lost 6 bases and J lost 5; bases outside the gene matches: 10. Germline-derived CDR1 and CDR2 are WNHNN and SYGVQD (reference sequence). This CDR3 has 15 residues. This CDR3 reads CASSGTGGAYETQYF. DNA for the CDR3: TGCGCCAGCAGCGGTACAGGGGGCGCGTACGAGACCCAGTACTTC.

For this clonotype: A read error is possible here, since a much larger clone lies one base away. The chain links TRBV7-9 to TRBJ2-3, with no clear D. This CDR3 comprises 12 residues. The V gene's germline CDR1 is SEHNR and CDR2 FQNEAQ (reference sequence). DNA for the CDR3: TGTGCCAACAGCTTCAGCACAGATACGCAGTATTTT. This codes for CANSFSTDTQYF.

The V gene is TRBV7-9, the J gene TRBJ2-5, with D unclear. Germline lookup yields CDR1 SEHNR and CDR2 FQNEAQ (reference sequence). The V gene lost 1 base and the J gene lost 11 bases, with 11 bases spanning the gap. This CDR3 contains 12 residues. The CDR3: CASSLVSGEQYF. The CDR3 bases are TGTGCCAGCAGCTTAGTTTCCGGAGAGCAGTACTTC.

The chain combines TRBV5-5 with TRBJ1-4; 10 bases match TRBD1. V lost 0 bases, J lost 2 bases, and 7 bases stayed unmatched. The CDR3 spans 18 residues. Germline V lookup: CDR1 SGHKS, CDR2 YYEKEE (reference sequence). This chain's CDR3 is CASSLGDRGHATNEKLFF. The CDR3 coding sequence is TGTGCCAGCAGCTTGGGGGACAGGGGACACGCGACTAATGAAAAACTGTTTTTT.

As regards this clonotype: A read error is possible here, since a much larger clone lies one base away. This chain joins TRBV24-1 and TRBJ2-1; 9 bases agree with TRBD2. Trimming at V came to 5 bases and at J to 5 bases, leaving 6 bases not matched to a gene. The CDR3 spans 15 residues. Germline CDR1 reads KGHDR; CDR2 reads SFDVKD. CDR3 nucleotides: TGTGCCACCAGTGGTGTAGCGGGAGAGCACAATGAGCAGTTCTTC. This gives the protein CATSGVAGEHNEQFF.

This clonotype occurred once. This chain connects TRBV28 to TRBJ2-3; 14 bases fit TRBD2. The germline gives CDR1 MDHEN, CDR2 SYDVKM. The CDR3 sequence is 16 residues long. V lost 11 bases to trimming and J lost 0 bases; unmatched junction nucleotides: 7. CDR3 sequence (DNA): TGTGCCTCTGGACTAGCGGGGGGTCCTAGCACAGATACGCAGTATTTT. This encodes CASGLAGGPSTDTQYF.

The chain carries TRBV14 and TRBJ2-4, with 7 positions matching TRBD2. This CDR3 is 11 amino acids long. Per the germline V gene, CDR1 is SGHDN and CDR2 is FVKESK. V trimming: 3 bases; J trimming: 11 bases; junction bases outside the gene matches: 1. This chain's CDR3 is CASSHGLVQYF. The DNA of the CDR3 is TGTGCCAGCAGCCACGGACTAGTTCAGTACTTC.

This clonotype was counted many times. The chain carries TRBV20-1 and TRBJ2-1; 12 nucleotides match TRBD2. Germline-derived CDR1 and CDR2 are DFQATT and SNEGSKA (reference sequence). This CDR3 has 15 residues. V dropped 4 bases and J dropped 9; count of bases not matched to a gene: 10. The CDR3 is CSATRLAGAFGEQFF. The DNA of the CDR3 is TGCAGTGCTACAAGACTAGCGGGAGCTTTCGGTGAGCAGTTCTTC.

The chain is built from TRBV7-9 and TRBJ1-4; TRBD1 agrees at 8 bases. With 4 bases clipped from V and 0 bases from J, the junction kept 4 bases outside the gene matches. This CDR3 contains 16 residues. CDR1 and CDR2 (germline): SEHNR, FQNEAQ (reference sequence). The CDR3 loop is CASSSRQGTTNEKLFF. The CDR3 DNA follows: TGTGCCAGCAGCTCACGACAGGGGACAACTAATGAAAAACTGTTTTTT.

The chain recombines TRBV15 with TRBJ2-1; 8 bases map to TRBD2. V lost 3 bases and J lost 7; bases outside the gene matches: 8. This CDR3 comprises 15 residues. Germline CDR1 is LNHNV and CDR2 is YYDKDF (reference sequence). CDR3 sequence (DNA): TGTGCCACCAGCAGCTCCGGGACTAGGTTGAATGAGCAGTTCTTC. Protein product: CATSSSGTRLNEQFF.

The CDR3 spells CSAGAGGELRGYTF. DNA for the CDR3: TGCAGTGCAGGGGCGGGGGGCGAGTTAAGAGGCTACACCTTC. The chain employs TRBV20-1 and TRBJ1-2, with TRBD1 as a possible D gene (6 bases). The CDR3 has 14 amino acids. The V end lost 6 bases, the J end lost 8 bases, and 22 bases lay between the germline ends. Germline CDR1 is DFQATT and CDR2 is SNEGSKA (reference sequence).